A single sample is the source of the 6 T cell receptor beta chains below, sequenced in a study of cytomegalovirus exposure and HLA in healthy donors. Use of 60 Vbeta and 13 Jbeta primers characterized the PCR. The data were produced by immunoSEQ multiplex PCR, yet TCRdb's version contains in-frame clones alone and is incomplete. This table has about 59,000 clones, roughly 77% appearing once. The sequenced material came from PBMCs. These receptors came from a man aged 30 to 39 in good health and CMV-seropositive.

This clone was seen only a few times. This chain links TRBV6-1 with TRBJ1-5; D gene unclear. Germline CDR1 is MNHNS and CDR2 is SASEGT. CDR3 length: 13 residues. V was cut by 6 bases and J by 4 bases, with 10 bases left in between. CDR3 nucleotides: TGTGCCAGCAGCACCCCAGTTAATCAGCCCCAGCATTTT. Translated, it gives CASSTPVNQPQHF.

The V gene is TRBV7-3, the J gene TRBJ2-5, with TRBD2 identical over 9 bases. After removal of 0 bases from V and 2 bases from J, the junction contained 1 base not matched to a gene. Looked up from germline, CDR1 is SGHTA and CDR2 is FQGTGA. The CDR3 sequence is 15 residues long. The CDR3 bases are TGTGCCAGCAGCTTAACTAGCGGGGGACAAGAGACCCAGTACTTC. As protein: CASSLTSGGQETQYF. The full variable domain, its missing parts supplied by reference TRBV7-3 and TRBJ2-5, is GAGVSQTPSNKVTEKGKYVELRCDPISGHTALYWYRQSLGQGPEFLIYFQGTGAADDSGLPNDRFFAVRPEGSVSTLKIQRTERGDSAVYLCASSLTSGGQETQYFGPGTRLLVL.

V usage is TRBV4-3 and J usage is TRBJ1-2; D unresolved. Trimming took off 3 bases at V and 4 bases at J, with 21 bases between the two ends. Germline CDR1 and CDR2: LGHNA and YSLEER. The CDR3 is 17 residues long. The CDR3 loop reads CASSHLDESQTSYGYTF. The CDR3 coding sequence is TGCGCCAGCAGCCACCTAGATGAGTCCCAAACCTCCTATGGCTACACCTTC.

The rearrangement joins TRBV4-2 to TRBJ1-5; D not resolved. In germline, CDR1 is LGHNA, CDR2 YNFKEQ. The CDR3 spans 15 residues. V gave up 4 bases and J gave up 5 bases, with 15 bases separating them. The CDR3 reads CASSPFGVQDQPQHF. The CDR3 DNA sequence: TGTGCCAGCAGCCCCTTCGGGGTTCAGGATCAGCCCCAGCATTTT.

The rearrangement joins TRBV14 to TRBJ1-5, with D hard to call. CDR1 and CDR2 (germline): SGHDN, FVKESK. The V gene lost 2 bases and the J gene lost 9 bases, with 17 bases spanning the gap. The CDR3 runs 15 residues. The CDR3 DNA is TGTGCCAGCAGCCAATTCCCCCTACTATCGCGGCCCCAGCATTTT. Translated, it gives CASSQFPLLSRPQHF.

This clone was seen a single time. V and J are TRBV30 and TRBJ1-4; D not certain. This CDR3 spans 14 amino acids. Germline CDR1 GTSNPN, CDR2 SVGIG (reference sequence). V was trimmed by 5 bases and J by 1 base, leaving 11 bases between them. The DNA for the CDR3 is TGTGCCTGGCAGAGGCGGGTAACTAATGAAAAACTGTTTTTT. This codes for CAWQRRVTNEKLFF.